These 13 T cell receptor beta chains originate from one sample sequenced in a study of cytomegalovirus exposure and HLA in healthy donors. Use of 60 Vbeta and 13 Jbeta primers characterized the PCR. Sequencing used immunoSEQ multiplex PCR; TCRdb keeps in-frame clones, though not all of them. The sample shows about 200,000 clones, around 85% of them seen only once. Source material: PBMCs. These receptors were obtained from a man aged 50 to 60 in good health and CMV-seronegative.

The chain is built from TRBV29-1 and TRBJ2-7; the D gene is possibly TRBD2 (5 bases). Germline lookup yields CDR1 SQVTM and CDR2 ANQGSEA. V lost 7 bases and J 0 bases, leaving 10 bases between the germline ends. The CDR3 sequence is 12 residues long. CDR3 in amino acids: CSAQADSYEQYF. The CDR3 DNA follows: TGCAGCGCTCAAGCGGACTCCTACGAGCAGTACTTC.

The CDR3 bases are TGTGCCAGCAGTGATGTTGGTCCTGAAGAGCAGTACTTC. Amino acid sequence: CASSDVGPEEQYF. J is TRBJ2-5 and V is TRBV2; D is unclear. V was trimmed by 3 bases and J by 11 bases, leaving 16 bases between them. Germline lookup yields CDR1 SNHLY and CDR2 FYNNEI. This CDR3 is 13 amino acids long.

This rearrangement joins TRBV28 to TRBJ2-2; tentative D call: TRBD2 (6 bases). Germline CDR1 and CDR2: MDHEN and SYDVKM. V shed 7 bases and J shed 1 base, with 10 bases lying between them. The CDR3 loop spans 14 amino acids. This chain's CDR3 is CASKGTQNTGELFF. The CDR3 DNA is TGTGCCAGCAAGGGGACTCAGAACACCGGGGAGCTGTTTTTT. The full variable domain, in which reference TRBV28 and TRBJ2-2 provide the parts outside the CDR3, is DVKVTQSSRYLVKRTGEKVFLECVQDMDHENMFWYRQDPGLGLRLIYFSYDVKMKEKGDIPEGYSVSREKKERFSLILESASTNQTSMYLCASKGTQNTGELFFGEGSRLTVL.

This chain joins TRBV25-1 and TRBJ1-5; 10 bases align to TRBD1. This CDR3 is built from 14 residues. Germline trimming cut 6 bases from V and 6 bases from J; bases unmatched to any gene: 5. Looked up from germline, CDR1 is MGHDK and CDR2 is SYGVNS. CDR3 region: CASRGTGVSQPQHF. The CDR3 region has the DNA TGTGCCAGCAGAGGGACAGGGGTGAGTCAGCCCCAGCATTTT.

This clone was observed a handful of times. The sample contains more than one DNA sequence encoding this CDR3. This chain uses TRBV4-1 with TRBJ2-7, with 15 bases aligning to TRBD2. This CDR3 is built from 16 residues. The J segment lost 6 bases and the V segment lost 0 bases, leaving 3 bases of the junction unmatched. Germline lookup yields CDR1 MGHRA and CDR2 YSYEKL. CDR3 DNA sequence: TGCGCCAGCAGCCAAGATGGGACTAGCGGGAGGTTCGAGCAGTACTTC. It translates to CASSQDGTSGRFEQYF.

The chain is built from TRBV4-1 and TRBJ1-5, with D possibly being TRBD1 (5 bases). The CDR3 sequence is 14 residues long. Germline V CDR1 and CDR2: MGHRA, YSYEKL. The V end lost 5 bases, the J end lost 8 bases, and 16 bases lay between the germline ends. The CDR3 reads CASSKPERGEPQHF. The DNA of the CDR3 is TGCGCCAGCAGCAAGCCTGAGCGGGGGGAGCCCCAGCATTTT.

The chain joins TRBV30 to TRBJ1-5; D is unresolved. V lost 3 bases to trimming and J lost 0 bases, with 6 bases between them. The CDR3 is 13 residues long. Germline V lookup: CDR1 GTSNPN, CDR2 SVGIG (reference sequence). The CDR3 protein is CAWRADSNQPQHF. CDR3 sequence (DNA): TGTGCCTGGAGGGCGGATAGCAATCAGCCCCAGCATTTT.

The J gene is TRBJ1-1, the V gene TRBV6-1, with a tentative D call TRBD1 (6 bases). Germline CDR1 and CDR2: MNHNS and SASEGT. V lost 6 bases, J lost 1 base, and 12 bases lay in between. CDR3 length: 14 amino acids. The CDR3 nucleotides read TGTGCCAGCAGAGGGGACATCCCGAACACTGAAGCTTTCTTT. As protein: CASRGDIPNTEAFF.

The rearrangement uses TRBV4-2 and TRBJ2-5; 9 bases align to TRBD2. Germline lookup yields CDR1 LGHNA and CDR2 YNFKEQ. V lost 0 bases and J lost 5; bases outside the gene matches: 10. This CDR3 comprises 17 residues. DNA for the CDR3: TGTGCCAGCAGCCAAGAGGGGGCGGGAGGGCCGATGGAGACCCAGTACTTC. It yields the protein CASSQEGAGGPMETQYF.

The CDR3 region is CASSSPQRSSYNEQFF. The CDR3 nucleotides read TGTGCCAGCAGTTCGCCCCAACGTAGCTCCTACAATGAGCAGTTCTTC. The chain has TRBV27 and TRBJ2-1; D remains unclear. V lost 4 bases, J lost 0 bases, and 13 bases lay in between. The CDR3 length is 16 residues. Germline V gene data show CDR1 as MNHEY and CDR2 as SMNVEV (reference sequence).

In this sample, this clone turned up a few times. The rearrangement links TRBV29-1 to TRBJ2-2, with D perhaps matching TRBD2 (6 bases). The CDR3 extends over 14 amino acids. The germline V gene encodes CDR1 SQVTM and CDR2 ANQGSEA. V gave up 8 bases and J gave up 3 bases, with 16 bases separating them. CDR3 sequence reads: CSMRPGVDTGELFF. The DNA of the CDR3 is TGCAGCATGAGACCGGGAGTCGACACCGGGGAGCTGTTTTTT.

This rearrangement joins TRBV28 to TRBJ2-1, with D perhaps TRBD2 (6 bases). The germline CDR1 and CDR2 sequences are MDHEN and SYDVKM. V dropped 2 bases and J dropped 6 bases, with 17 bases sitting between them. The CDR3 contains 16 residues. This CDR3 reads CASSLPSSVDPNEQFF. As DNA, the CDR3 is TGTGCCAGCAGTTTACCCTCTAGCGTCGACCCCAATGAGCAGTTCTTC.

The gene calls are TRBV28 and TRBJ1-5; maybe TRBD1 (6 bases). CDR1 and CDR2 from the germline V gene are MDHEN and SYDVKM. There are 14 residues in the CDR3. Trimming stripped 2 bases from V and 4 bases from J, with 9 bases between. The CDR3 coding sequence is TGTGCCAGCAGTTTAAGGGGGGGAAATCAGCCCCAGCATTTT. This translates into CASSLRGGNQPQHF.